A selection of T cell receptor beta chains follows, all from one sample in a study of cytomegalovirus exposure and HLA in healthy donors. The repertoire was sequenced with immunoSEQ multiplex PCR; TCRdb's copy has only in-frame clones and lacks some. The table records 60,000 to 90,000 clones, about 73% of them present only once. Sequencing used PBMCs. These receptors originate from a woman aged 45-65 years in good health and CMV-seropositive. Each CDR3 is given with its conserved first and last residue.

v_call,cdr3_aa
TRBV29-1,CSVHGTALNTEAFF
TRBV28,CASSLPQSMQPLHF
TRBV11-2,CASSYGQQHNQPQHF
TRBV5-1,CASSLPLQGAGANVLTF
TRBV2,CASSTVAKNIQYF
TRBV28,CASSLRGQGNQPQHF
TRBV9,CASSSFEGINYGYTF
TRBV6-5,CASSVGQGSPLHF
TRBV28,CASSRQGDQPQHF
TRBV30,CAWDRGGAPSYEQYF
TRBV10-3,CAISEAGDGQPQHF
TRBV7-8,CASSSQGSSPGQPQHF